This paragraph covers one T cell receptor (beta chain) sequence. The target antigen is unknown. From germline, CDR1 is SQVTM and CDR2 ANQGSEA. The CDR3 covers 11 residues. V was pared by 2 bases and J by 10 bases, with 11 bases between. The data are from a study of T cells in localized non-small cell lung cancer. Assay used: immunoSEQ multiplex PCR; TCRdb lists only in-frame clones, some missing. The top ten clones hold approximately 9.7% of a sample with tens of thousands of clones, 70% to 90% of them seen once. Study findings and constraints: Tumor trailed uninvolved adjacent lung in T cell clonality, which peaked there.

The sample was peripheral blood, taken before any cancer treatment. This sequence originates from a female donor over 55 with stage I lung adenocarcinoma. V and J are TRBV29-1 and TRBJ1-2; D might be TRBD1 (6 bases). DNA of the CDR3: TGCAGCGTTGAACTGCAGGGGTTCTACACCTTC. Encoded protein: CSVELQGFYTF.